A single sample gave rise to the 18 T cell receptor beta chains below, sequenced in a study of T cells in Graves' hyperthyroidism and ophthalmopathy. RNA transcripts provided the source from which TCR beta CDR3 regions were amplified. When the TCR CDR3 underwent first-round RT-PCR, the HTBI primer set was used. TCRdb passed the multiplex PCR reads through MiXCR, listing each CDR3 protein once. The table shows some 510,000 distinct CDR3 sequences, with around 46% occurring only once. The sample comprised peripheral blood or thyroid tissue (not recorded which). These TCRs come from a woman between 18 and 29 years old with Graves' hyperthyroidism.

This clonotype was detected only a few times. This rearrangement joins TRBV12-3 or TRBV12-4 to TRBJ2-7, with D uncertain. Trimming took 4 bases from V and 5 from J, leaving 9 bases between them. The CDR3 length is 12 residues. The CDR3 DNA follows: TGTGCCAGCAGTTACTCGTCCCACGAGCAGTACTTC. Translating gives CASSYSSHEQYF.

This clonotype was seen more than once but under ten times. J is TRBJ1-1 and V is TRBV20-1, with a weak D call TRBD1 (5 bases). V was shortened by 3 bases and J by 8 bases, with 13 bases between the two germline ends. The CDR3 loop spans 12 amino acids. CDR1 and CDR2 from the germline V gene are DFQATT and SNEGSKA (reference sequence). This chain's CDR3 is CSARAGSGEAFF. CDR3 nucleotides: TGCAGTGCTAGGGCAGGGTCGGGCGAAGCTTTCTTT.

This clonotype was recorded many times. The chain recombines TRBV7-6 with TRBJ2-7; 12 bases are shared with TRBD2. CDR1 and CDR2 (germline): SGHVS, FNYEAQ. The CDR3 spans 15 residues. V was pared by 5 bases and J by 2 bases, with 4 bases of the junction left unmatched. The CDR3 sequence: CASSRTSGNTYEQYF. CDR3 sequence (DNA): TGTGCCAGCAGCCGGACTAGCGGGAACACCTACGAGCAGTACTTC.

In this sample, this clonotype turned up once. Its ends do not fully match the called genes, so a read error is possible. The genes are TRBV7-9 and TRBJ2-5; D unresolved. Germline CDR1 reads SEHNR; CDR2 reads FQNEAQ (reference sequence). The CDR3 covers 16 residues. Written as DNA, the CDR3 is TGTGGCAGCAGCTTAGGTGGTGCCCGGGTCCAAGAGACCCAGTACTTC. This gives the protein CGSSLGGARVQETQYF.

This clonotype was seen only a few times. The genes are TRBV9 and TRBJ2-7; D unclear. There are 13 residues in the CDR3. Trimming took 4 bases from V and 6 from J, leaving 14 bases between them. The germline V gene has CDR1 SGDLS and CDR2 YYNGEE. The CDR3 DNA reads as TGTGCCAGCAGCCCCCTCTCCCTAGGCGAGCAGTACTTC. Translation gives CASSPLSLGEQYF.

The table lists this clonotype with a few counts. The chain couples TRBV12-3 or TRBV12-4 to TRBJ1-1; a weak D match, TRBD1 (5 bases). V lost 5 bases and J 4 bases, leaving 11 bases between the germline ends. This CDR3 is 13 amino acids long. The CDR3 region is CASSPGRSTEAFF. The CDR3 region has the DNA TGTGCCAGCAGTCCAGGGCGGAGCACTGAAGCTTTCTTT.

The table lists this clonotype with many counts. The V gene is TRBV29-1, the J gene TRBJ1-1; D unclear. This CDR3 has 12 amino acids. CDR1 and CDR2 (germline): SQVTM, ANQGSEA. As DNA, the CDR3 is TGCGGAGCGTTGGTGCAGAACACTGAAGCTTTCTTT. Its protein product is CGALVQNTEAFF.

This clonotype was seen more than once but under ten times. This chain connects TRBV10-3 to TRBJ2-2, with D unclear. Trimming pared 0 bases from V and 5 bases from J, leaving 10 bases between. The CDR3 runs 15 residues. Germline CDR1 ENHRY, CDR2 SYGVKD. The CDR3 loop reads CAISESPIGTGELFF. For the CDR3, the DNA is TGTGCCATCAGTGAGTCACCGATTGGTACCGGGGAGCTGTTTTTT.

Comments on this clonotype: A single base separates this from a much larger clone, so it may be a read error. This likely comes from a read error, as the CDR3 has no conserved phenylalanine or tryptophan at its end. The V gene is TRBV7-9, the J gene TRBJ2-5; D unresolved. The CDR3 length is 13 residues. V lost 1 base and J lost 5, with 8 bases in between. The germline CDR1 and CDR2 sequences are SEHNR and FQNEAQ (reference sequence). The CDR3 here is CASSLGTPETQYL. CDR3 DNA sequence: TGTGCCAGCAGCTTAGGGACGCCCGAGACCCAGTACCTC.

This clonotype was found a few times. V is TRBV7-9 and J is TRBJ1-1; D remains ambiguous. Germline CDR1 is SEHNR and CDR2 is FQNEAQ (reference sequence). The V gene lost 5 bases and the J gene lost 3 bases, with 10 bases spanning the gap. There are 13 residues in the CDR3. CDR3 coding DNA: TGTGCCAGCAGCCTAGAAATGGACACTGAAGCTTTCTTT. It is translated as CASSLEMDTEAFF.

The CDR3 region is CASNRQPAGRSPLHF. The CDR3 nucleotides read TGTGCCAGCAATCGACAACCGGCAGGTCGATCACCCCTCCACTTT. This chain connects TRBV2 to TRBJ1-6; D remains ambiguous. Trimming pared 7 bases from V and 10 bases from J, leaving 20 bases between. This CDR3 contains 15 residues. Per the germline V gene, CDR1 is SNHLY and CDR2 is FYNNEI. The full variable domain, with the rest looked up from reference TRBV2 and TRBJ1-6, is EPEVTQTPSHQVTQMGQEVILRCVPISNHLYFYWYRQILGQKVEFLVSFYNNEISEKSEIFDDQFSVERPDGSNFTLKIRSTKLEDSAMYFCASNRQPAGRSPLHFGNGTRLTVT.

This chain uses TRBV5-1 with TRBJ2-7; 7 bases are a match to TRBD2. The germline CDR1 and CDR2 sequences are SGHRS and YFSETQ. The CDR3 is 15 residues long. V shed 0 bases, J shed 2 bases, and the junction held 5 bases outside the gene matches. The CDR3 DNA is TGCGCCAGCAGCTTGGTCTCGGGACTACCCTACGAGCAGTACTTC. Its protein product is CASSLVSGLPYEQYF.

The chain joins TRBV24-1 to TRBJ2-2; a possible D gene is TRBD1 (5 bases). The germline CDR1 and CDR2 sequences are KGHDR and SFDVKD. Trimming pared 6 bases from V and 4 bases from J, leaving 17 bases between. This CDR3 contains 16 residues. CDR3 protein: CATSNPSRAITGELFF. Here the CDR3 DNA reads TGTGCCACCAGTAACCCCAGCAGGGCAATCACCGGGGAGCTGTTTTTT.

The chain employs TRBV25-1 and TRBJ2-5; TRBD1 matches 10 bases. The ends lost 6 bases at V and 4 bases at J; junction bases unmatched: 14. The CDR3 runs 17 residues. Germline V gives CDR1 MGHDK, CDR2 SYGVNS. The CDR3 nucleotides are TGTGCCAGCAGCCACGGACAGGGGGGTTTAACAGGAGAGACCCAGTACTTC. This translates into CASSHGQGGLTGETQYF.

Points on this clonotype: Given a much more abundant clone one base away, this may be a read error. The V and J genes are TRBV10-3 and TRBJ1-1; D not resolved. The V end lost 5 bases, the J end lost 4 bases, and 11 bases lay between the germline ends. The CDR3 is 13 amino acids. From germline, CDR1 is ENHRY and CDR2 SYGVKD. The CDR3 sequence is CAISYSGGTEAFF. The CDR3 DNA sequence: TGTGCCATCAGTTACTCGGGTGGCACTGAAGCTTTCTTT.

This clonotype showed up many times. The V call is TRBV7-9, the J call TRBJ1-1; D remains ambiguous. The CDR3 is 14 residues long. Germline V gives CDR1 SEHNR, CDR2 FQNEAQ (reference sequence). Trimming removed 2 bases at V and 0 bases at J, with 7 bases between. The CDR3 DNA reads as TGTGCCAGCAGCTTACAAGGAGTGAACACTGAAGCTTTCTTT. Translation gives CASSLQGVNTEAFF.

The genes are TRBV11-2 and TRBJ2-7; 7 bases agree with TRBD1. This CDR3 spans 17 amino acids. The V segment lost 5 bases and the J segment 5 bases; nucleotides outside the gene matches: 18. Germline loops: CDR1 SGHAT, CDR2 FQNNGV. CDR3 residues: CASSTGEWITGENEQYF. CDR3 DNA sequence: TGTGCCAGCAGCACAGGAGAGTGGATAACAGGGGAGAACGAGCAGTACTTC.

The chain has TRBV6-6 and TRBJ2-2, with a possible D match to TRBD1 (5 bases). The CDR3 runs to 11 residues. Trimming took off 9 bases at V and 9 bases at J, with 11 bases between the two ends. Germline-derived CDR1 and CDR2 are MNHNY and SVGAGI (reference sequence). The CDR3 sequence: CASSTGRELFF. The CDR3 nucleotides read TGTGCCAGTAGCACAGGCAGGGAGCTGTTTTTT.